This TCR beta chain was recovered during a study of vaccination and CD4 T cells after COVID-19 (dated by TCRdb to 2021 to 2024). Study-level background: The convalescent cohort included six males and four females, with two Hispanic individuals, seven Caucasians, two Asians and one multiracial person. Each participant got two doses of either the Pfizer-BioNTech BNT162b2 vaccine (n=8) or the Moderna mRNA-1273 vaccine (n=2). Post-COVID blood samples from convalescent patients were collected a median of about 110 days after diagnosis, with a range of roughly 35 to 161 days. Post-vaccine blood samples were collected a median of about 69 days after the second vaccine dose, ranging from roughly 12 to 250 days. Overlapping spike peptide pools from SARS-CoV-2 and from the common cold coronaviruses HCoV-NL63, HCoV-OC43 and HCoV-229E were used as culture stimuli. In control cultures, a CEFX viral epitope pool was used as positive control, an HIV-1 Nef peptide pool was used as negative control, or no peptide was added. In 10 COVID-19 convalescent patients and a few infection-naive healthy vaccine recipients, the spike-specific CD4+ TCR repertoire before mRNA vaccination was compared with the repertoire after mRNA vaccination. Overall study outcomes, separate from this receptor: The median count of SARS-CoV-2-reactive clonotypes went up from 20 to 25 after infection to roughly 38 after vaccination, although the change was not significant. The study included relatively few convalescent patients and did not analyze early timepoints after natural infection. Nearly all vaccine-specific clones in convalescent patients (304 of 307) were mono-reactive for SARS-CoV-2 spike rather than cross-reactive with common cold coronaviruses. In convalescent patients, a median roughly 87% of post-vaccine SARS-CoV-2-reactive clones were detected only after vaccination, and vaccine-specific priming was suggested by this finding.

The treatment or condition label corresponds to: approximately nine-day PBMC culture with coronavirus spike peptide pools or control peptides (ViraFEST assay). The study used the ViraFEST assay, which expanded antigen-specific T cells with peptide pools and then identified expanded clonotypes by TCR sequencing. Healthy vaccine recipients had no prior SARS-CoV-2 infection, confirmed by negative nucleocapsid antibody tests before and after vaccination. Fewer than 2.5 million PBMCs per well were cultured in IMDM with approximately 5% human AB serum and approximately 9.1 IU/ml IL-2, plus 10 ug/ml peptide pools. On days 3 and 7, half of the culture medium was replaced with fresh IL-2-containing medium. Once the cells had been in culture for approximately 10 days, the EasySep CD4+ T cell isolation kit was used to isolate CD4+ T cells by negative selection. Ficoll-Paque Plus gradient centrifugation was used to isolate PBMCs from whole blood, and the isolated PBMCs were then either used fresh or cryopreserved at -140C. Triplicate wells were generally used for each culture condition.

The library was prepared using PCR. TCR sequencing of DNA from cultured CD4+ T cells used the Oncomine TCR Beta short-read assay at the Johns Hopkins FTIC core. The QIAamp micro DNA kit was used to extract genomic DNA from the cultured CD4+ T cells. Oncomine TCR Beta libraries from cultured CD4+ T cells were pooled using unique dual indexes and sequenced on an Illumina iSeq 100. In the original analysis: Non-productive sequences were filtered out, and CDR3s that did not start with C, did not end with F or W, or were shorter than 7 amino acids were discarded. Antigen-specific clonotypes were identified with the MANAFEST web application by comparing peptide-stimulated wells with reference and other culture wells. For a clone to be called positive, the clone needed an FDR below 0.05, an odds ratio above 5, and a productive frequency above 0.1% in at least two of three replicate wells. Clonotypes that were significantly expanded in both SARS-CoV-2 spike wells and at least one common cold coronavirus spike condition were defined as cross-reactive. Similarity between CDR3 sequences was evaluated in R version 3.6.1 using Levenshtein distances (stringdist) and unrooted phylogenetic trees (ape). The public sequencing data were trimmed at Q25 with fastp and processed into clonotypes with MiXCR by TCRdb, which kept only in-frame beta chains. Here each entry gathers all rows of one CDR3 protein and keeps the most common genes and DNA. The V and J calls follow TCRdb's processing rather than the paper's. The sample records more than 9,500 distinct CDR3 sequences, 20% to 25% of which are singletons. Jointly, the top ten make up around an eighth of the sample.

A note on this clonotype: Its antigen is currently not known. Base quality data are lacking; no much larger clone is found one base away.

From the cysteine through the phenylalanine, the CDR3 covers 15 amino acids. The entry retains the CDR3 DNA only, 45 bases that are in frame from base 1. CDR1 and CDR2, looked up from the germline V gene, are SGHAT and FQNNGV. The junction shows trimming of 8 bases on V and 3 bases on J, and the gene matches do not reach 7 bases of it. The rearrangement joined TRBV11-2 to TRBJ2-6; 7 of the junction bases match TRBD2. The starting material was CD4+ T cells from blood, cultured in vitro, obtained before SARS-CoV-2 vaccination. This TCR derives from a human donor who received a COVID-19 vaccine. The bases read TGTGCCAGCGCCCGTGGGGGGGATGGGGCCAACGTCCTGACTTTC. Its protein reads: CASARGGDGANVLTF.